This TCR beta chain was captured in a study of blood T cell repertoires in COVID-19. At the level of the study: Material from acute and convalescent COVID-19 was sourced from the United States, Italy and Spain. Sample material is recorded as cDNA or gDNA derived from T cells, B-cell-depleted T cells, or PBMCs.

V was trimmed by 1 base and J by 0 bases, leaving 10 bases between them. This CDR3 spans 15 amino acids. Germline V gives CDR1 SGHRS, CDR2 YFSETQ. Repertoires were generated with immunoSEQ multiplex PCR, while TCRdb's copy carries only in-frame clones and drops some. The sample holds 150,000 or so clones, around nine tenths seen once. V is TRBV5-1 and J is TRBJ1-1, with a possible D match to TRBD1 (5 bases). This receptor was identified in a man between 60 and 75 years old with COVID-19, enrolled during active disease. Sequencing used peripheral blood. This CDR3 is CASSLSAGLNTEAFF. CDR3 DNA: TGCGCCAGCAGCTTGTCGGCAGGGCTGAACACTGAAGCTTTCTTT.